This T cell receptor beta chain originates from a study of CD8+CD57+ T cells in acquired aplastic anemia. Study summary: Mean DNA quantity obtained from sorted CD4+ and CD8+ cells was 2.5 to 4 ug. Study-wide results and limits: Patients had fewer than 35 CD8+ CDR3 sequences in common with controls (the shared set). In CD8+ cells, Simpson's diversity showed no significant difference between patients and controls.

This clonotype appeared a single time. Its antigen is not known. The CDR3 length is 15 residues. Trimming left V 6 bases short and J 1 base short, with 13 bases between. Per germline, CDR1 SNHLY and CDR2 FYNNEI. Genomic DNA was employed as the template in profiling TCR beta VDJ and CDR3. TCRdb re-analysed the reads in MiXCR, keeping a single row per CDR3 protein. The sample lists about 190,000 distinct CDR3 sequences, about three fifths occurring once. Sequencing input: sorted CD4+, CD8+, or CD8+CD57+ T cells (not recorded which) from PBMCs. This clonotype was sampled from a human donor with severe aplastic anemia or a healthy control (not recorded which). The V gene is TRBV2, the J gene TRBJ1-5; weak D call: TRBD1 (6 bases). DNA of the CDR3: TGTGCCAGCAGAATAACAGGGTTGAGCAATCAGCCCCAGCATTTT. This translates into CASRITGLSNQPQHF.